This TCR beta chain emerged from a study of shared clonotypes between healthy human individuals (TCRdb year 2020). Background for the entire study: The cohort included a few men and a couple of women between 18 and 49 years of age. Per donor, three plates each were used for CD4 naive and CD4 memory, two for CD8 naive, and one for CD8 memory. To estimate repertoire size and how much clonotype sharing occurs between individuals, the study deeply sequenced the blood TCR repertoires of roughly 5 healthy adults. Different laboratories and diverse techniques were used to prepare libraries and sequence TCR repertoires, to increase sequencing depth and limit assay-specific biases. Between about 0.9 and 9 billion PBMCs per donor were obtained by leukapheresis.

CDR1 and CDR2, per the germline V gene, are SGHTA and FQGNSA. Reading from cysteine to phenylalanine, the CDR3 counts 17 amino acids. Only the CDR3 part of the read is kept: 51 bases, read in frame from the first base. For this chain, trimming is 2 bases at the V end and 1 base at the J end, and the number of junction bases without a gene match is 11. TCR CDR3 regions were amplified from genomic DNA by multiplex PCR using the deep immunoSEQ assay. Extracted genomic DNA from each cell subset was spread evenly across all wells of several immunoSEQ 96-well plates, with each plate serving as a replicate. For sorted subsets, around 0.2 ug of genomic DNA, equivalent to some 30,000 T cell genomes, went into each replicate PCR. Purified libraries were measured with a Qubit 3.0 fluorometer, size-checked on a Bioanalyzer 2100, and measured again with the KAPA Library Quantification kit. A separate single-read 150-cycle Illumina NextSeq 550 flow cell was used to sequence each immunoSEQ 96-well plate. As for the authors' bioinformatics: Because the immunoSEQ output held only junctional sequences and lacked quality scores, the filtering could not match the filtering applied to full-length reads. Sequences were annotated with PyIR, a Python wrapper for IgBLAST v1.9, and V/J genes and CDR3 were assigned using IMGT germline references. Reads with weak V/J assignments (E-value above 1e-6), missing CDR3, stop codons, out-of-frame junctions, or ambiguous translated residues were removed. V3J clonotypes were defined as sequences sharing an identical inferred V gene, J gene, and CDR3 amino acid sequence. Percentage overlap between repertoires was calculated by dividing the number of shared unique clonotypes by the size of the smaller repertoire. Three approaches were used to assess repertoire richness: RTK rarefaction, the Chao1 estimator, and Recon v2.1 estimates of unobserved clonotypes. Generation probabilities were computed with OLGA for all TCRbeta clonotypes obtained by the gDNA method from a handful of donors. Held by TCRdb, this immuneACCESS table contains in-frame sequences only and omits some clones. Under half of the omission traces to an unresolved V gene where checked; the cause of the rest is unknown. Clone size and the V and J calls come from that table; the DNA yielded D and trimming. The sample has some 2,400,000 clones on record, almost 96% of them singletons. Around 0.13% of the sample rests with the top ten.

Healthy HIV-negative adults with no recently reported acute infections or vaccinations were included as donors. All donors were Caucasian adults living in Nashville, Tennessee, USA. CD4+ T cells were enriched by magnetic negative selection; naive cells were then positively selected on CD45RA, and the negative fraction formed the memory subset. Blood was obtained by leukapheresis, after which PBMCs were separated by Ficoll-Histopaque density gradient centrifugation and cryopreserved in liquid nitrogen vapor phase. Analytical flow cytometry was used to check the purity and quantity of every magnetically sorted T cell population. Genomic DNA was isolated from each sorted fraction and quantified by UV absorbance on a Nanodrop 2000c. Comments on this clone: Its antigen specificity is not known. No per-base quality is available; no much larger clone lies one base away.

Points the paper makes about the study in general: Even with the large sequencing depth, rarefaction of the sorted-subset datasets indicated that sequencing was incomplete. Compared with non-shared clonotypes, the clonotypes found in all four sorted-subset donors had higher generation probabilities. The small number of donors limited the genetic and exposure-history diversity represented. Naive subsets generally had larger estimated clonotype richness than memory subsets. Around 5% of naive CD4, 3.5% of naive CD8, roughly 2.4% of memory CD4, and about 0.4% of memory CD8 clonotypes were shared across a few donors. Pairwise subsampling indicated that sequencing depth was expected to affect the degree of clonotype sharing among donors. Sampling was restricted to blood, and TCR repertoires in tissue are likely to differ from TCR repertoires in blood.

The chain is made from TRBV7-2 and TRBJ2-7; TRBD2 lines up with 7 middle nucleotides. This receptor was identified in a man aged 18 to 29 in good health. Material for sequencing was naive CD4+ T cells sorted from blood. The sample's cell subset or site label, in plain terms: CD45RA+ positively selected. In nucleotide form, the sequence is TGTGCCAGCAGCTTATTCCCAGATAGCGGGTATTCCTACGAGCAGTACTTC. It encodes CASSLFPDSGYSYEQYF. Full variable domain (CDR3 extended with the reference TRBV7-2 and TRBJ2-7 proteins): GAGVSQSPSNKVTEKGKDVELRCDPISGHTALYWYRQSLGQGLEFLIYFQGNSAPDKSGLPSDRFSAERTGGSVSTLTIQRTQQEDSAVYLCASSLFPDSGYSYEQYFGPGTRLTVT.